The clone carrying this T cell receptor (beta chain) was seen ten or more times. The antigen remains undetermined. The V gene's germline CDR1 is SNHLY and CDR2 FYNNEI. J lost 3 bases, V lost 1 base, and 2 bases had no gene match. This CDR3 spans 15 amino acids. The data originate from a study of T cells in Graves' hyperthyroidism and ophthalmopathy. Study-wide context: Once the initial diagnosis was made, peripheral blood was obtained before any treatment. Study outcomes and limitations: Before onset, by a median of approximately 6.8 months, the model predicted ophthalmopathy. Most thyroid clonotypes expanded above 0.001 appeared in blood too.

Researchers took RNA transcripts and amplified the TCR beta CDR3 regions from them. First-round RT-PCR of the TCR CDR3 relied on the HTBI primer set. TCRdb processed the multiplex PCR reads anew with MiXCR; each CDR3 protein has one entry. This sample has about 590,000 distinct CDR3 sequences, with approximately 14% found just once. The chain carries TRBV2 and TRBJ1-1, with TRBD1 identical over 10 bases. The receptor was derived from a woman under 30 with Graves' ophthalmopathy. The sample comprised blood. The CDR3 region has the DNA TGTGCCAGCAGTGAAGGACAGGGGGCTTACACTGAAGCTTTCTTT. Amino acid sequence: CASSEGQGAYTEAFF.